Following are 29 T cell receptor beta chains from one sample sequenced in a study of spatial heterogeneity in lung cancer. TCRdb re-analysed the 5' RACE reads in MiXCR, keeping a single row per CDR3 protein. The sample yields more than 75,000 distinct CDR3 sequences, roughly 12% seen once. As for time point: sample taken at primary tumor resection. Unsorted whole RNA from tumor, nontumor lung or frozen PBMC underwent sequencing. The sample consisted of PBMCs, taken at surgery. The source is a male donor with early-stage non-small cell lung cancer.

This clonotype has only a few counts. The rearrangement links TRBV5-4 to TRBJ2-5; the D is unclear. V was cut by 5 bases and J by 1 base, with 15 bases left in between. Germline V gene data show CDR1 as SGHNT and CDR2 as YYREEE (reference sequence). The CDR3 sequence is 15 residues long. The CDR3 loop is CASSFRLSGQETQYF. The CDR3, as DNA: TGTGCCAGCAGTTTCCGACTGTCCGGCCAAGAGACCCAGTACTTC.

A few counts support this clonotype. The chain combines TRBV20-1 with TRBJ2-4, with unresolved D. V gave up 3 bases and J gave up 9 bases, with 15 bases separating them. The CDR3 covers 13 residues. Germline assignment: CDR1 DFQATT and CDR2 SNEGSKA (reference sequence). The CDR3: CSASPPLGGIQYF. The CDR3 DNA sequence: TGCAGTGCTAGCCCACCCCTAGGCGGCATTCAGTACTTC.

This chain uses TRBV29-1 with TRBJ1-2, with TRBD1 identical over 7 bases. This CDR3 is built from 13 residues. With V trimmed by 4 bases and J by 3 bases, 5 bases remained unmatched. The germline gives CDR1 SQVTM, CDR2 ANQGSEA. This CDR3 is CSVGGRGDYGYTF. The DNA for the CDR3 is TGCAGCGTTGGAGGCAGGGGGGACTATGGCTACACCTTC.

This clonotype was recorded a few times. V and J are TRBV7-2 and TRBJ1-5, with unresolved D. Between the trimmed V and J ends, which lost 6 bases and 5 bases, there was a span of 17 bases. Germline V gene data show CDR1 as SGHTA and CDR2 as FQGNSA. This CDR3 region has 15 residues. The CDR3 here is CASSSPGAGYQPQHF. The CDR3 DNA follows: TGTGCCAGCAGTTCGCCGGGAGCGGGGTATCAGCCCCAGCATTTT.

This clonotype was seen repeatedly, ten times or more. This chain connects TRBV28 to TRBJ1-2; no definite D call. The V gene lost 2 bases and the J gene lost 2 bases, with 6 bases spanning the gap. Germline V gene data show CDR1 as MDHEN and CDR2 as SYDVKM. The CDR3 is made up of 13 amino acids. The CDR3 is CASSLTANYGYTF. DNA of the CDR3: TGTGCCAGCAGTTTAACAGCGAACTATGGCTACACCTTC.

This clonotype showed up just a few times. For the CDR3, the DNA is TGTGCCAGCAGCCAAGTAAGACTAGCGGGAGTTAGGAATGAGCAGTTCTTC. Its protein is CASSQVRLAGVRNEQFF. The chain joins TRBV14 to TRBJ2-1; 12 bases are a match to TRBD2. The CDR3 is made up of 17 amino acids. V trimming: 1 base; J trimming: 7 bases; junction bases outside the gene matches: 8. The germline V gene encodes CDR1 SGHDN and CDR2 FVKESK.

This clonotype was seen at least ten times. V gene TRBV6-1 combines with J gene TRBJ1-5, with TRBD1 as a possible D gene (5 bases). Trimming removed 5 bases at V and 1 base at J, with 15 bases between. Germline CDR1 MNHNS, CDR2 SASEGT. The CDR3 contains 16 residues. In nucleotides, the CDR3 is TGTGCCAGCAGTTGGGAGGAGGGGTTGAGCAATCAGCCCCAGCATTTT. Translation: CASSWEEGLSNQPQHF.

The gene calls are TRBV27 and TRBJ1-1; weak D call: TRBD1 (6 bases). There are 18 residues in the CDR3. V lost 5 bases to trimming and J lost 1 base, with 23 bases between them. Germline V lookup: CDR1 MNHEY, CDR2 SMNVEV (reference sequence). CDR3 in DNA: TGTGCCAGCAGTGTAGAGCCCACAGGGTGCATCAAGAACACTGAAGCTTTCTTT. This codes for CASSVEPTGCIKNTEAFF.

There are a few counts of this clonotype. V is TRBV28 and J is TRBJ1-3; no definite D call. The CDR3 runs to 13 residues. V was trimmed by 6 bases and J by 2 bases, leaving 8 bases between them. The germline gives CDR1 MDHEN, CDR2 SYDVKM. CDR3 in DNA: TGTGCCAGCAGCCGCACCCCTGGAAACACCATATATTTT. This codes for CASSRTPGNTIYF.

This clonotype showed up many times. The chain uses TRBV14 and TRBJ1-1, with D perhaps TRBD1 (5 bases). CDR1 SGHDN and CDR2 FVKESK come from the germline V gene. Trimming pared 4 bases from V and 4 bases from J, leaving 16 bases between. CDR3 size: 15 residues. The CDR3 loop reads CASSPGLWVGTEAFF. The DNA of the CDR3 is TGTGCCAGCAGCCCGGGACTCTGGGTGGGCACTGAAGCTTTCTTT.

This chain joins TRBV29-1 and TRBJ2-7; the D call may be TRBD1 or TRBD2 (5 bases each). V gave up 4 bases and J gave up 7 bases, with 17 bases separating them. Looked up from germline, CDR1 is SQVTM and CDR2 is ANQGSEA. This CDR3 spans 13 amino acids. CDR3 sequence: CSVGGPQVGEQYF. The CDR3 region has the DNA TGCAGCGTTGGGGGACCTCAAGTAGGGGAGCAGTACTTC.

This clonotype appeared a few times. The chain joins TRBV2 to TRBJ2-3; possible D gene TRBD2, 6 bases. The CDR3 is made up of 15 amino acids. Trimming removed 3 bases at V and 0 bases at J, with 10 bases between. CDR1 is SNHLY and CDR2 is FYNNEI in the germline V gene. CDR3 residues: CASSEAGFSTDTQYF. CDR3 nucleotides: TGTGCCAGCAGTGAGGCGGGGTTTAGCACAGATACGCAGTATTTT.

Ten or more counts support this clonotype. V usage is TRBV29-1 and J usage is TRBJ2-7; 9 bases are shared with TRBD1. Looked up from germline, CDR1 is SQVTM and CDR2 is ANQGSEA. The CDR3 runs 13 residues. Trimming cost V 6 bases and J 5 bases; bases outside gene matches: 8. CDR3 nucleotide sequence: TGCAGCGTCAGGACAGGGGAGTATAACGAGCAGTACTTC. Translation: CSVRTGEYNEQYF.

The chain links TRBV18 to TRBJ1-1; D is perhaps TRBD1 (6 bases). The CDR3 has 16 amino acids. Deletions cut 3 bases from V and 0 bases from J, with 14 bases between. CDR1 and CDR2 from the germline V gene are KGHSH and LQKENI. The CDR3 here is CASSPTGVSMNTEAFF. The CDR3, as DNA: TGTGCCAGCTCACCGACAGGAGTTTCGATGAACACTGAAGCTTTCTTT.

V and J are TRBV27 and TRBJ1-1; a possible D gene is TRBD1 (5 bases). This CDR3 region has 16 residues. V gave up 3 bases and J gave up 4 bases, with 18 bases separating them. The germline V gene encodes CDR1 MNHEY and CDR2 SMNVEV (reference sequence). CDR3 region: CASSFGVRVRGTEAFF. The CDR3, as DNA: TGTGCCAGCAGTTTTGGGGTCAGGGTAAGAGGCACTGAAGCTTTCTTT.

This clonotype was seen ten or more times. This chain uses TRBV29-1 with TRBJ1-1; 8 bases are a match to TRBD1. This CDR3 is built from 14 residues. Germline V lookup: CDR1 SQVTM, CDR2 ANQGSEA. V lost 6 bases, J lost 0 bases, and 6 bases stayed unmatched. In nucleotides, the CDR3 is TGCAGCGTCGTGGACAGGGTACTGAACACTGAAGCTTTCTTT. Residues: CSVVDRVLNTEAFF.

The chain combines TRBV5-6 with TRBJ2-3, with D uncertain. The CDR3 has 12 residues. Germline values: CDR1 SGHDT, CDR2 YYEEEE. V was pared by 2 bases and J by 6 bases, with 7 bases between. The CDR3 nucleotides read TGTGCCAGCAGCTTCCCCAAGGATACGCAGTATTTT. It yields the protein CASSFPKDTQYF.

This clonotype was picked up a small number of times. The chain couples TRBV5-1 to TRBJ1-3; maybe TRBD1 (6 bases). V was shortened by 1 base and J by 0 bases, with 11 bases between the two germline ends. Germline assignment: CDR1 SGHRS and CDR2 YFSETQ. The CDR3 covers 16 residues. CDR3 region: CASSLYGGTSGNTIYF. The CDR3, as DNA: TGCGCCAGCAGCTTGTACGGGGGCACCTCTGGAAACACCATATATTTT. Supplemented by reference TRBV5-1 and TRBJ1-3, the full variable domain reads KAGVTQTPRYLIKTRGQQVTLSCSPISGHRSVSWYQQTPGQGLQFLFEYFSETQRNKGNFPGRFSGRQFSNSRSEMNVSTLELGDSALYLCASSLYGGTSGNTIYFGEGSWLTVV.

The V call is TRBV29-1, the J call TRBJ2-5, with D perhaps assigned TRBD1 or TRBD2 (5 bases each). The CDR3 has 12 residues. Deletions cut 4 bases from V and 10 bases from J, with 16 bases between. Germline V gene lookup returns CDR1 SQVTM and CDR2 ANQGSEA. The CDR3 here is CSVVGRPSGQYF. The CDR3 DNA reads TGCAGCGTTGTGGGACGCCCTTCGGGCCAGTACTTC.

This clonotype was recorded at least ten times. The V and J genes are TRBV5-6 and TRBJ1-1; 8 bases match TRBD1. The junction had 2 bases not matched to a gene; V was cut back by 4 bases and J by 3 bases. This CDR3 has 13 amino acids. Looked up from germline, CDR1 is SGHDT and CDR2 is YYEEEE. The CDR3 region has the DNA TGTGCCAGCAGCCTGACAGGGGACACTGAAGCTTTCTTT. It translates to CASSLTGDTEAFF.

There are a few counts of this clonotype. The rearrangement joins TRBV20-1 to TRBJ1-1; TRBD1 aligns across 9 bases. The CDR3 sequence is 13 residues long. V lost 3 bases and J lost 9; bases outside the gene matches: 8. CDR1 and CDR2 from the germline V gene are DFQATT and SNEGSKA (reference sequence). CDR3 loop: CSASVPGQGKAFF. The CDR3 DNA sequence: TGCAGTGCTAGTGTCCCGGGACAGGGAAAAGCTTTCTTT.

This clonotype was seen ten or more times. The V and J genes are TRBV20-1 and TRBJ2-2, with a tentative D call TRBD1 (5 bases). V was cut by 2 bases and J by 4 bases, with 11 bases left in between. This CDR3 comprises 14 residues. Germline V gene data show CDR1 as DFQATT and CDR2 as SNEGSKA (reference sequence). CDR3 in amino acids: CSARQTDPTGELFF. As DNA, the CDR3 is TGCAGTGCTAGACAGACAGACCCCACCGGGGAGCTGTTTTTT.

This clonotype was found a few times. The chain has TRBV3-1 and TRBJ1-5; perhaps TRBD1 as D (5 bases). The germline V and J ends were trimmed by 1 base and 8 bases, with 12 bases remaining between them. The length of the CDR3 is 14 residues. Germline V gene sequence: CDR1 LGHDT, CDR2 YNNKEL (reference sequence). CDR3 sequence reads: CASSQGRDGEPQHF. The CDR3 bases are TGTGCCAGCAGCCAAGGCCGGGACGGGGAGCCCCAGCATTTT.

The CDR3 is CASSLLRRGGETQYF. CDR3 nucleotide sequence: TGTGCCAGCAGCTTGCTCCGACGCGGCGGAGAGACCCAGTACTTC. The chain combines TRBV7-7 with TRBJ2-5; D gene unclear. CDR1 is SSHAT, CDR2 FNYEAQ, per germline (reference sequence). Trimming stripped 3 bases from V and 4 bases from J, with 15 bases between. This CDR3 is 15 amino acids long.

The genes are TRBV29-1 and TRBJ1-1; D is unresolved. V lost 7 bases, J lost 0 bases, and 12 bases lay in between. CDR1 and CDR2 (germline): SQVTM, ANQGSEA. CDR3 length: 13 amino acids. This CDR3 is CSARNPMNTEAFF. CDR3 nucleotides: TGCAGCGCCCGGAACCCAATGAACACTGAAGCTTTCTTT.

V and J are TRBV7-2 and TRBJ2-3; possible D gene TRBD2, 5 bases. CDR3 size: 15 residues. Germline loops: CDR1 SGHTA, CDR2 FQGNSA. The V and J ends lost 5 bases and 0 bases respectively, with 12 bases between them. CDR3 sequence: CASSPLGGSTDTQYF. The CDR3 bases are TGTGCCAGCAGCCCTCTTGGCGGGAGCACAGATACGCAGTATTTT.

This clonotype was found a few times. J is TRBJ1-1 and V is TRBV3-1, with D unresolved. The CDR3 covers 14 residues. Trimming pared 0 bases from V and 4 bases from J, leaving 9 bases between. Germline assignment: CDR1 LGHDT and CDR2 YNNKEL (reference sequence). CDR3 coding DNA: TGTGCCAGCAGCCAAGAGGAGGGAATCACTGAAGCTTTCTTT. Translated: CASSQEEGITEAFF.

Within the sample, this clonotype is medium-sized. The chain uses TRBV5-1 and TRBJ1-2, with unresolved D. The germline gives CDR1 SGHRS, CDR2 YFSETQ. The CDR3 runs to 14 residues. The V end was cut by 0 bases, the J end by 7 bases, with 13 bases between. CDR3: CASSLGSGGSGYTF. The CDR3 DNA sequence: TGCGCCAGCAGCTTGGGCTCTGGAGGGAGTGGCTACACCTTC.

This clonotype has more than one count but fewer than ten. The gene calls are TRBV7-8 and TRBJ2-5; TRBD2 matches at 11 bases. The V segment lost 3 bases and the J segment 1 base; nucleotides outside the gene matches: 4. The germline V gene has CDR1 SGHVS and CDR2 FQNEAQ. The CDR3 is 16 residues long. The CDR3 region is CASSFSSGGRQETQYF. The CDR3 bases are TGTGCCAGCAGCTTTTCTAGCGGGGGGCGCCAAGAGACCCAGTACTTC.